A selection of T cell receptor beta chains follows, all from one sample in a study of T cell clones after liver transplantation. Produced via immunoSEQ multiplex PCR; TCRdb's table is partial and in-frame only. The sample lists tens of thousands of clones, about 82% occurring once. Material: CD4+ T cells from blood, obtained approximately 3.5 years after liver transplant. The receptors here all came from a human patient who received a liver transplant. The T cells may come from the graft donor. Both conserved end residues are part of each CDR3. A D gene is named only where the DNA matches it firmly. Size tells how often a clone was seen (once, few, many) or the class of an expanded clone, and some rows leave it out.

v_call: TRBV2
j_call: TRBJ1-2
d_call: NA
clone_size: NA
cdr3_nt: TGTGCCAGCATCGAGGCAGAAGCTAACTATGGCTACACCTTC
cdr3_aa: CASIEAEANYGYTF

v_call: TRBV10-1
j_call: TRBJ1-1
d_call: NA
clone_size: NA
cdr3_nt: TGCGCCAGCAGCTACAGCCCGAAGCGTCCCGGCCTGAACACTGAAGCTTTCTTT
cdr3_aa: CASSYSPKRPGLNTEAFF

v_call: TRBV9
j_call: TRBJ2-5
d_call: NA
clone_size: NA
cdr3_nt: TGTGCCAGCAGCACCCGGACAGATAGTTATGCCGAGACCCAGTACTTC
cdr3_aa: CASSTRTDSYAETQYF

v_call: TRBV7-9
j_call: TRBJ2-2
d_call: NA
clone_size: few
cdr3_nt: TGTGCCAGCAGCCAAGTTTCAGGTCCGGTGGGGGAGCTGTTTTTT
cdr3_aa: CASSQVSGPVGELFF

v_call: TRBV6-5
j_call: TRBJ2-7
d_call: NA
clone_size: NA
cdr3_nt: TGTGCCAGCAGTTACTCTGGCAGGGGCTACGAGCAGTACTTC
cdr3_aa: CASSYSGRGYEQYF

v_call: TRBV4-1
j_call: TRBJ1-4
d_call: TRBD1
clone_size: once
cdr3_nt: TGCGCCAGCAGCCAAGTCCGGACAGGGAAAACGACTAATGAAAAACTGTTTTTT
cdr3_aa: CASSQVRTGKTTNEKLFF

v_call: TRBV29-1
j_call: TRBJ1-1
d_call: NA
clone_size: NA
cdr3_nt: TGCAGCGTTTCTCTTTGGAGCGCGTACACTGAAGCTTTCTTT
cdr3_aa: CSVSLWSAYTEAFF

v_call: TRBV7-8
j_call: TRBJ1-4
d_call: NA
clone_size: NA
cdr3_nt: TGTGCCAGCAGCTCCGCGGAAAAACTGTTTTTT
cdr3_aa: CASSSAEKLFF

v_call: TRBV13
j_call: TRBJ2-1
d_call: NA
clone_size: NA
cdr3_nt: TGTGCCAGCAGCTCGGGACTCCCGAGCTCCTACAATGAGCAGTTCTTC
cdr3_aa: CASSSGLPSSYNEQFF

v_call: TRBV7-2
j_call: TRBJ2-3
d_call: NA
clone_size: few
cdr3_nt: TGTGCCAGCAGCTTAGTCAGGGGAGATACGCAGTATTTT
cdr3_aa: CASSLVRGDTQYF

v_call: TRBV10-1
j_call: TRBJ2-7
d_call: TRBD2
clone_size: NA
cdr3_nt: TGCGCCAGCAGTGTACCACTTTCTAGCGGGAGCTCCTACGAGCAGTACTTC
cdr3_aa: CASSVPLSSGSSYEQYF

v_call: TRBV11-1
j_call: TRBJ2-2
d_call: NA
clone_size: NA
cdr3_nt: TGTGCCAGCAGGGTGTCAGGAGGCACCGGGGAGCTGTTTTTT
cdr3_aa: CASRVSGGTGELFF

v_call: TRBV5-6
j_call: TRBJ2-5
d_call: TRBD1
clone_size: few
cdr3_nt: TGTGCCAGCAGCCTGGACAGGAGGGAGACCCAGTACTTC
cdr3_aa: CASSLDRRETQYF

v_call: TRBV4-1
j_call: TRBJ2-1
d_call: TRBD2
clone_size: NA
cdr3_nt: TGCGCCAGCAGCCAAGATTCTAGCGGGAGGGGTGAGCAGTTCTTC
cdr3_aa: CASSQDSSGRGEQFF

v_call: TRBV5-1
j_call: TRBJ2-6
d_call: TRBD2
clone_size: NA
cdr3_nt: TGCGCCAGCAGCTTGGATCCTAGCGGGGGTTTCTCTGGGGCCAACGTCCTGACTTTC
cdr3_aa: CASSLDPSGGFSGANVLTF

v_call: TRBV7-2
j_call: TRBJ2-3
d_call: NA
clone_size: NA
cdr3_nt: TGTGCCAGCAGCCTGACCCGACCTCAAGATACGCAGTATTTT
cdr3_aa: CASSLTRPQDTQYF

v_call: TRBV27
j_call: TRBJ1-1
d_call: NA
clone_size: NA
cdr3_nt: TGTGCCACCCGCCGGAACGGGTTTCAGGGGAGCACTGAAGCTTTCTTT
cdr3_aa: CATRRNGFQGSTEAFF

v_call: TRBV19
j_call: TRBJ1-4
d_call: TRBD1
clone_size: NA
cdr3_nt: TGTGCCAGTAGTAGAGGACAGGGTATTGCAACTAATGAAAAACTGTTTTTT
cdr3_aa: CASSRGQGIATNEKLFF

v_call: TRBV18
j_call: TRBJ1-4
d_call: NA
clone_size: NA
cdr3_nt: TGTGCCAGCTCACAAGCAGGGGCCACTAATGAAAAACTGTTTTTT
cdr3_aa: CASSQAGATNEKLFF

v_call: TRBV5-1
j_call: TRBJ2-1
d_call: NA
clone_size: few
cdr3_nt: TGCGCCAGCAGCCCAGAAGGGGGCTCCTACAATGAGCAGTTCTTC
cdr3_aa: CASSPEGGSYNEQFF

v_call: TRBV4-2
j_call: TRBJ2-1
d_call: TRBD2
clone_size: many
cdr3_nt: TGTGCCAGCAGCCAAGGGGCCGGGAGGGCCAATGAGCAGTTCTTC
cdr3_aa: CASSQGAGRANEQFF

v_call: TRBV7-6
j_call: TRBJ2-4
d_call: NA
clone_size: NA
cdr3_nt: TGTGCCAGCAGCTTGGGGGACGGAAACATTCAGTACTTC
cdr3_aa: CASSLGDGNIQYF

v_call: TRBV19
j_call: TRBJ2-5
d_call: NA
clone_size: NA
cdr3_nt: TGTGCCAGTAGTATAGGCCGAATGAGAGGGACCCAGTACTTC
cdr3_aa: CASSIGRMRGTQYF

v_call: TRBV11-1
j_call: TRBJ2-7
d_call: NA
clone_size: NA
cdr3_nt: TGTGCCAGCAGCTTAGTCGGGGGCCGGGACGAGCAGTACTTC
cdr3_aa: CASSLVGGRDEQYF

v_call: TRBV28
j_call: TRBJ1-3
d_call: NA
clone_size: NA
cdr3_nt: TGTGCCAGCAGTTTTTTCCTCCTCGGGGGAGATGGAAACACCATATATTTT
cdr3_aa: CASSFFLLGGDGNTIYF

v_call: TRBV4-3
j_call: TRBJ2-7
d_call: TRBD1
clone_size: NA
cdr3_nt: TGCGCCAGCAGCCAAGGAACAACAGGGGAACAGGAGCAGTACTTC
cdr3_aa: CASSQGTTGEQEQYF

v_call: TRBV2
j_call: TRBJ2-7
d_call: NA
clone_size: NA
cdr3_nt: TGTGCCAGCACTCGAGGCCGGGACTCCTACGAGCAGTACTTC
cdr3_aa: CASTRGRDSYEQYF

v_call: TRBV28
j_call: TRBJ2-7
d_call: NA
clone_size: NA
cdr3_nt: TGTGCCAGCGGGAGGCAGTCCTACGAGCAGTACTTC
cdr3_aa: CASGRQSYEQYF